The rows below give T cell receptor beta chains drawn from one sample of a study of blood T cell repertoires in COVID-19. Assay: immunoSEQ multiplex PCR; the TCRdb copy retains only in-frame clones and omits some. The table has around 300,000 clones, roughly 88% seen once. The sample consisted of peripheral blood. Source of these receptors: a woman aged 70-85 years with acute or convalescent COVID-19. Both conserved end residues are part of each CDR3. D genes are given only for firm matches. Where a row states a size, it is once, few, many or the class of an expanded clone; other rows omit it.

d_call	j_call	clone_size	v_call	cdr3_nt	cdr3_aa
TRBD1	TRBJ1-3	-	TRBV6-5	TGTGCCACCCAAGACAGGGGGAGAGTTGGAAACACCATATATTTT	CATQDRGRVGNTIYF
-	TRBJ1-2	-	TRBV21-1	TGTGCCAGCAGCAAAAAAAAGGGAGATACAGGGATTGGGGGCTACACCTTC	CASSKKKGDTGIGGYTF
TRBD1	TRBJ1-2	-	TRBV6-5	TGTGCCAGCCTGGACGTACAGGGGGTCTTCTACACCTTC	CASLDVQGVFYTF
-	TRBJ1-2	once	TRBV24-1	TGTGCCACCGCTGCACTGAGGAAGGAAAACTATGGCTACACCTTC	CATAALRKENYGYTF
TRBD2	TRBJ2-1	-	TRBV11-2	TGTGCCAGCAGCTTAGTATGGGCGGGGGGGAATGAGCAGTTCTTC	CASSLVWAGGNEQFF
TRBD1	TRBJ1-2	-	TRBV2	TGTGCCAGCAGGGGACAGGGAGCCTATGGCTACACCTTC	CASRGQGAYGYTF
-	TRBJ1-4	-	TRBV6-1	TGTGCCAGCAGTGAAGCGCGGGGGTGGGGTGAAAAACTGTTTTTT	CASSEARGWGEKLFF
TRBD1	TRBJ1-2	-	TRBV2	TGTGCCAGCACCCCGGACAGGGAAGTCGGCTACACCTTC	CASTPDREVGYTF
-	TRBJ2-4	-	TRBV5-4	TGTGCCAGCAGCTTAGGAGGGGCCTATAACATTCAGTACTTC	CASSLGGAYNIQYF
TRBD1	TRBJ2-1	-	TRBV5-1	TGCGCCAGCAGCGGGGGACAGTTGGATGAGCAGTTCTTC	CASSGGQLDEQFF
TRBD2	TRBJ2-1	-	TRBV5-4	TGTGCCAGCAGCCCCGGGGCTAGCGGGGGGGGCTCCTACAATGAGCAGTTCTTC	CASSPGASGGGSYNEQFF
TRBD1	TRBJ2-3	-	TRBV7-2	TGTGCCAGCAGCTTAGCCCTCCAGGGGGCAATTGATACGCAGTATTTT	CASSLALQGAIDTQYF
TRBD2	TRBJ2-7	-	TRBV27	TGTGCCACCTCGGGGGGGGCAGTGGGGGACTACGAGCAGTACTTC	CATSGGAVGDYEQYF
-	TRBJ1-1	-	TRBV29-1	TGCAGCGCCGTGACAGCTACGAACACTGAAGCTTTCTTT	CSAVTATNTEAFF
TRBD1	TRBJ1-2	-	TRBV19	TGTGCCAGTAGTATAGCTGGGACAGGGGCTGGCTACACCTTC	CASSIAGTGAGYTF
-	TRBJ1-1	-	TRBV15	TGTGCCACCAGCAGAGATGAGCGGGGGGGAAAAGCTTTCTTT	CATSRDERGGKAFF
TRBD1	TRBJ2-5	-	TRBV2	TGTGCCAGCAGTGGACGGGACAGGGGAGGGCAAGAGACCCAGTACTTC	CASSGRDRGGQETQYF
-	TRBJ1-4	-	TRBV6-5	TGTGCCAGCAGCTCTCTAGCTACTAATGAAAAACTGTTTTTT	CASSSLATNEKLFF
-	TRBJ1-1	-	TRBV7-2	TGTGCCAGCAGCTTACAAAGGGGCGCGAACACTGAAGCTTTCTTT	CASSLQRGANTEAFF
TRBD1	TRBJ1-6	once	TRBV7-2	TGTGCCAGCAGTTCTGTCCTCAACAGGGGTGGTTCACCCCTCCACTTT	CASSSVLNRGGSPLHF
-	TRBJ1-1	-	TRBV15	TGTGCCACCAGGCTCGAGGGGAACACTGAAGCTTTCTTT	CATRLEGNTEAFF
TRBD1	TRBJ2-2	-	TRBV6-1	TGTGCCAGCAGTGATGGACAGGCGGAGAGGGAGCTGTTTTTT	CASSDGQAERELFF
-	TRBJ2-1	-	TRBV6-5	TGTGCCAGCAGTTCCAAACCAGGGTTGGTGGATGAGCAGTTCTTC	CASSSKPGLVDEQFF
-	TRBJ2-5	-	TRBV2	TGTGCCAGCAGTGATAATGTGGAGACCCAGTACTTC	CASSDNVETQYF
TRBD2	TRBJ2-2	-	TRBV5-4	TGTGCCAGCAGCTTGCCCTTAGCGGGGGCCGGAACCGGGGAGCTGTTTTTT	CASSLPLAGAGTGELFF
TRBD2	TRBJ2-3	-	TRBV6-2/TRBV6-3	TGTGCCAGCAGTTACTTGAGAGCGGGGTTTACCACAGATACGCAGTATTTT	CASSYLRAGFTTDTQYF
-	TRBJ1-1	-	TRBV11-2	TGTGCCAGCAGCTTAGATAGTAACAGACGCAAAGCTTTCTTT	CASSLDSNRRKAFF
TRBD1	TRBJ1-5	once	TRBV5-1	TGCGCCAGCAGCGAGGGGACAGTCTATAGCAATCAGCCCCAGCATTTT	CASSEGTVYSNQPQHF
-	TRBJ2-3	-	TRBV6-5	TGTGCCAGCAGTTCTAGGGATACGCAGTATTTT	CASSSRDTQYF
-	TRBJ1-2	few	TRBV4-1	TGCGCCAGCAGCAGCGGAAACAGGGATAGTGGCTACACCTTC	CASSSGNRDSGYTF
TRBD1	TRBJ2-7	-	TRBV19	TGTGCCAGTAGTATGCCACGTAAACCGGGACAGGGTTACGAGCAGTACTTC	CASSMPRKPGQGYEQYF
TRBD1	TRBJ2-3	once	TRBV3-1/TRBV3-2	TGTGCCAGCAGCCGATCGACAGGGGTAGGCACAGATACGCAGTATTTT	CASSRSTGVGTDTQYF
-	TRBJ2-6	-	TRBV10-2	TGCGCCAGCAGGTCAAGCGGCGGAAGGGCCAACGTCCTGACTTTC	CASRSSGGRANVLTF
-	TRBJ2-1	-	TRBV5-4	TGTGCCGGTGGCTTCGGGTCTCAGTCCTACAATGAGCAGTTCTTC	CAGGFGSQSYNEQFF
TRBD1	TRBJ1-1	once	TRBV5-5	TGTGCCAGCAGCTTCCGACAGGGGAGGTACACTGAAGCTTTCTTT	CASSFRQGRYTEAFF
-	TRBJ2-2	-	TRBV12-5	TGTGCTAGTGGTTGGACTGTCCGGGAGCTGTTTTTT	CASGWTVRELFF
-	TRBJ2-3	-	TRBV5-4	TGTGCCAGCAGCTTGATCGGCAGGGCGGCTCCAGATACGCAGTATTTT	CASSLIGRAAPDTQYF
TRBD1	TRBJ1-3	-	TRBV7-9	TGTGCCAGCAGCGCCCCAACAGGGGGAGAGGGAAACACCATATATTTT	CASSAPTGGEGNTIYF
-	TRBJ1-1	-	TRBV19	TGTGCCAGTAGCTACGGAGGAATGAACACTGAAGCTTTCTTT	CASSYGGMNTEAFF
-	TRBJ1-2	-	TRBV7-9	TGTGCCAGCAGCCTTCGGGATTATGGCTACACCTTC	CASSLRDYGYTF
TRBD1	TRBJ2-1	-	TRBV18	TGTGCCAGCTCTCCTAACAGGGGGACTTACAATGAGCAGTTCTTC	CASSPNRGTYNEQFF
-	TRBJ2-5	once	TRBV30	TGTGCCTGGAGTGACCCAGAGGCGCTGGAGACCCAGTACTTC	CAWSDPEALETQYF
TRBD1	TRBJ1-2	few	TRBV5-1	TGCGCCAGCAGCTGGGGGACAGGGAATAACTATGGCTACACCTTC	CASSWGTGNNYGYTF
TRBD2	TRBJ2-6	-	TRBV12-5	TGTGCTAGTGGTTTGGAATTTTCAGCGGGGGCTGGGGCCAACGTCCTGACTTTC	CASGLEFSAGAGANVLTF
TRBD2	TRBJ2-5	-	TRBV30	TGTGCCTGGAGCGGGGGGGGAGAGACCCAGTACTTC	CAWSGGGETQYF
-	TRBJ2-3	-	TRBV4-2	TGTGCCAGCAGCCAGTTGCGAGATACGCAGTATTTT	CASSQLRDTQYF
TRBD2	TRBJ2-7	-	TRBV27	TGTGCCAGCAGACCACGGGGGGGCGGGTACGAGCAGTACTTC	CASRPRGGGYEQYF
-	TRBJ1-2	-	TRBV10-2	TGCGCCAGCTGGGGAGATGGCTACACCTTC	CASWGDGYTF
TRBD2	TRBJ2-3	-	TRBV2	TGTGCCAGCAGTGTCCGACGACTAGCGGGGGGTGGGGATACGCAGTATTTT	CASSVRRLAGGGDTQYF
TRBD1	TRBJ2-7	-	TRBV7-9	TGTGCCAGCAGCTTCGGACAGGGACTCTACGAGCAGTACTTC	CASSFGQGLYEQYF
-	TRBJ1-1	-	TRBV3-1/TRBV3-2	TGTGCCAGCAGCCAAGTTACACAGCTGAACACTGAAGCTTTCTTT	CASSQVTQLNTEAFF
TRBD1	TRBJ1-2	-	TRBV20-1	TGCAGTGCAATCGACAGGGATGGCTACACCTTC	CSAIDRDGYTF
-	TRBJ2-3	-	TRBV5-3	TGTGCCAGAAGCCAAGCGGGCGAACGCACAGATACGCAGTATTTT	CARSQAGERTDTQYF
-	TRBJ1-4	-	TRBV5-5	TGTGCCAGCAGCTTGTCGGTACTCACCGAAAAACTGTTTTTT	CASSLSVLTEKLFF
TRBD1	TRBJ1-2	-	TRBV6-5	TGTGCCAGCAGTCAGGGGGCCCGCGGCTACACCTTC	CASSQGARGYTF